Below are 14 T cell receptor beta chains sequenced from a single sample in a study of Graves' ophthalmopathy and Graves' hyperthyroidism. RNA served as the template for amplifying TCR beta CDR3 regions. Second-round multiplex PCR came after a first-round RT-PCR that employed HTBI primers. TCRdb reprocessed the multiplex PCR reads via MiXCR and lists one record per CDR3 protein. The sample records about 400,000 distinct CDR3 sequences, 18% being singletons. Sequenced: peripheral blood. These receptor sequences come from a woman younger than 30 with Graves' ophthalmopathy.

This clonotype showed up many times. This chain joins TRBV20-1 and TRBJ1-1, with TRBD1 as a possible D gene (6 bases). Germline values: CDR1 DFQATT, CDR2 SNEGSKA (reference sequence). This CDR3 has 12 residues. This chain's CDR3 is CRPQGPNTEAFF. The CDR3 bases are TGCAGGCCACAGGGTCCGAACACTGAAGCTTTCTTT.

The chain carries TRBV5-1 and TRBJ2-7, with TRBD1 matching over 7 bases. Germline CDR1 reads SGHRS; CDR2 reads YFSETQ. This CDR3 spans 16 amino acids. Losses at the gene ends were 2 bases for V and 3 bases for J; bases not matched to a gene: 11. For the CDR3, the DNA is TGCGCCAGCAGCTTAGACAGGGTGACCGCCTTCTACGAGCAGTACTTC. Translating gives CASSLDRVTAFYEQYF.

V usage is TRBV12-3 or TRBV12-4 and J usage is TRBJ2-7; D is unresolved. Trimming removed 8 bases at V and 6 bases at J, with 11 bases between. The CDR3 extends over 11 amino acids. The DNA of the CDR3 is TGTGCCAGCCCACATATGGGCGAGCAGTACTTC. Protein sequence: CASPHMGEQYF.

The chain carries TRBV6-5 and TRBJ2-7; 8 bases are shared with TRBD2. Looked up from germline, CDR1 is MNHEY and CDR2 is SVGAGI. J gave up 4 bases and V 4 bases, and 6 bases lay outside the gene matches. The CDR3 covers 14 residues. CDR3 nucleotides: TGTGCCAGCAGTTTCTCGGCTAGCGGGTACGAGCAGTACTTC. This gives the protein CASSFSASGYEQYF.

This clonotype came up many times. The chain recombines TRBV5-1 with TRBJ1-2; unclear D gene. V lost 4 bases, J lost 5 bases, and 15 bases lay in between. The CDR3 consists of 14 residues. From germline, CDR1 is SGHRS and CDR2 YFSETQ. The CDR3, as DNA: TGCGCCAGCAGCCCCGGCAGAGACTATTATGGCTACACCTTC. Translating it yields CASSPGRDYYGYTF. Full variable domain (outside the CDR3, taken from reference TRBV5-1 and TRBJ1-2): KAGVTQTPRYLIKTRGQQVTLSCSPISGHRSVSWYQQTPGQGLQFLFEYFSETQRNKGNFPGRFSGRQFSNSRSEMNVSTLELGDSALYLCASSPGRDYYGYTFGSGTRLTVV.

This clonotype appeared many times. The V gene is TRBV6-2 or TRBV6-3, the J gene TRBJ1-1; no reliable D call. CDR3 length: 12 amino acids. CDR1 and CDR2 (germline): MNHEY, SVGEGT. With 6 bases removed from V and 2 bases from J, the gap between germline ends came to 7 bases. CDR3: CASRRPNTEAFF. Here the CDR3 DNA reads TGTGCCAGCAGGAGACCCAACACTGAAGCTTTCTTT.

This clonotype was recorded many times. The J gene is TRBJ2-2, the V gene TRBV10-3; D possibly corresponds to TRBD2 (5 bases). Trimming pared 0 bases from V and 3 bases from J, leaving 11 bases between. The CDR3 consists of 16 residues. Germline V lookup: CDR1 ENHRY, CDR2 SYGVKD. The CDR3 protein is CAISESVGADTGELFF. As DNA, the CDR3 is TGTGCCATCAGTGAGTCCGTGGGAGCCGACACCGGGGAGCTGTTTTTT.

This clonotype has a count of ten or more. The CDR3 loop reads CASSFGLLSADRFNQPQHF. The CDR3 DNA sequence: TGTGCCAGCAGTTTTGGACTTCTTTCCGCGGATCGCTTCAATCAGCCCCAGCATTTT. The chain has TRBV12-3 or TRBV12-4 and TRBJ1-5; D gene unclear. The length of the CDR3 is 19 residues. Trimming shortened V by 3 bases and J by 3 bases, and 24 bases separated the two germline ends.

This clonotype occurred many times. J is TRBJ2-3 and V is TRBV7-2, with a tentative D call TRBD1 (6 bases). In germline, CDR1 is SGHTA, CDR2 FQGNSA. This CDR3 is built from 16 residues. Trimming removed 0 bases at V and 3 bases at J, with 13 bases between. The CDR3 sequence: CASSLARVQGTDTQYF. The DNA of the CDR3 is TGTGCCAGCAGCTTAGCGCGTGTACAGGGAACAGATACGCAGTATTTT.

The chain carries TRBV12-3 or TRBV12-4 and TRBJ1-1; 7 bases map to TRBD1. The CDR3 totals 15 residues. The ends lost 4 bases at V and 4 bases at J; junction bases unmatched: 9. CDR3 sequence reads: CASSWTTGPPTEAFF. CDR3 in DNA: TGTGCCAGCAGTTGGACGACAGGGCCGCCCACTGAAGCTTTCTTT.

The sample holds many counts of this clonotype. The chain combines TRBV7-3 with TRBJ2-7; 8 nucleotides align to TRBD2. In germline, CDR1 is SGHTA, CDR2 FQGTGA. This CDR3 region has 21 residues. V shed 2 bases, J shed 2 bases, and the junction held 23 bases outside the gene matches. CDR3 DNA: TGTGCCAGCAGCTTACCCGGGTCTTGGAAGCTAAGCGGGAGATCGGCCTACGAGCAGTACTTC. Protein: CASSLPGSWKLSGRSAYEQYF.

This clonotype has just one count. The V gene is TRBV10-2, the J gene TRBJ2-6, with TRBD1 matching over 8 bases. V shed 9 bases, J shed 0 bases, and the junction held 16 bases outside the gene matches. The germline V gene encodes CDR1 WSHSY and CDR2 SAAADI. This CDR3 has 19 residues. CDR3 bases: TGCGCCAGGGGGGGAATCGACAGGGGAATGGACTCTGGGGCCAACGTCCTGACTTTC. Amino acid sequence: CARGGIDRGMDSGANVLTF.

The V gene is TRBV12-3 or TRBV12-4, the J gene TRBJ1-1, with D possibly matching TRBD1 (5 bases). The germline V and J ends were trimmed by 5 bases and 5 bases, with 18 bases remaining between them. This CDR3 spans 15 amino acids. CDR3 in amino acids: CASSLPGGGGTEAFF. Written as DNA, the CDR3 is TGTGCCAGCAGTCTCCCTGGGGGTGGTGGGACTGAAGCTTTCTTT.

In its sample, this clonotype was seen many times. A single base separates this from a much larger clone, so it may be a read error. The V call is TRBV28, the J call TRBJ2-4; D may be TRBD1 (8 bases). The CDR3 contains 14 residues. Germline CDR1 MDHEN, CDR2 SYDVKM. CDR3 nucleotides: TGTGCCAGCAGCCCCGGACAGGGAGGGGACATTCGGTACTTC. This gives the protein CASSPGQGGDIRYF.